Below are 5 T cell receptor beta chains sequenced from a single sample in a study of cytomegalovirus exposure and HLA in healthy donors. A multiplex PCR was run with 60 Vbeta primers and 13 Jbeta primers. Sequencing used immunoSEQ multiplex PCR; TCRdb keeps in-frame clones, though not all of them. The sample gives about 120,000 clones, around 81% of which show up once; 2% to 2.5% is in the top ten. Material for sequencing was PBMCs. The receptors derive from a woman aged 40 to 50 in good health and CMV-seronegative.

The J gene is TRBJ2-5, the V gene TRBV5-1; 14 bases align to TRBD2. V lost 4 bases to trimming and J lost 5 bases; unmatched junction nucleotides: 7. CDR1 is SGHRS and CDR2 is YFSETQ in the germline V gene. This CDR3 spans 16 amino acids. DNA for the CDR3: TGCGCCAGCAGCCCGGGACTAGCGGGGGAGAGGGAGACCCAGTACTTC. Protein product: CASSPGLAGERETQYF.

This clone was seen only a few times. The V gene is TRBV5-1, the J gene TRBJ2-1; D possibly corresponds to TRBD2 (7 bases). The CDR3 sequence is 18 residues long. Trimming shortened V by 0 bases and J by 0 bases, and 16 bases separated the two germline ends. The germline V gene encodes CDR1 SGHRS and CDR2 YFSETQ. CDR3 protein: CASSLALRGGSSYNEQFF. CDR3 DNA sequence: TGCGCCAGCAGCTTGGCCCTGAGGGGGGGGAGCTCCTACAATGAGCAGTTCTTC.

The chain uses TRBV7-9 and TRBJ1-2; D perhaps matches TRBD1 (5 bases). Trimming left V 1 base short and J 2 bases short, with 11 bases between. The CDR3 covers 15 residues. Per the germline V gene, CDR1 is SEHNR and CDR2 is FQNEAQ (reference sequence). The CDR3 nucleotides are TGTGCCAGCAGCTTAGTTGGGGCTGGCAACTATGGCTACACCTTC. Translation: CASSLVGAGNYGYTF.

This chain connects TRBV6-5 to TRBJ2-4; tentative D call: TRBD1 (6 bases). CDR1 MNHEY and CDR2 SVGAGI come from the germline V gene. CDR3 size: 16 residues. V was cut by 2 bases and J by 7 bases, with 18 bases left in between. CDR3 DNA sequence: TGTGCCAGCAGTTACCAGCCCCCAGGGACAACTAACATTCAGTACTTC. It codes for CASSYQPPGTTNIQYF.

The V and J genes are TRBV11-2 and TRBJ1-1; 8 nucleotides match TRBD1. The CDR3 consists of 16 residues. V lost 3 bases, J lost 3 bases, and 9 bases stayed unmatched. Germline assignment: CDR1 SGHAT and CDR2 FQNNGV. DNA of the CDR3: TGTGCCAGCAGCTTCCAGGGGGCCGGTGGGGACACTGAAGCTTTCTTT. Amino acids: CASSFQGAGGDTEAFF.